This T cell receptor beta chain was profiled in a study of T cell repertoires in cytomegalovirus infection. TCRdb independently ran MiXCR on the reads; one entry per CDR3 protein. The top ten clones hold approximately 15% of a sample with 250,000 to 350,000 distinct CDR3 sequences, under 30% of them seen once. V lost 5 bases, J lost 8 bases, and 5 bases stayed unmatched. The CDR3 is 15 amino acids. Germline CDR1 SGHTA, CDR2 FQGNSA. This clonotype was detected ten times or more. The chain links TRBV7-2 to TRBJ2-1, with 14 nucleotides matching TRBD2. Source material: PBMCs. The receptor's source is a human donor in good health (CMV status not recorded). Some clones in this sample may be carry-over from other donors' samples. This CDR3 reads CASSGTSGSVYEQFF. CDR3 nucleotides: TGTGCCAGCAGCGGGACTAGCGGGAGTGTATATGAGCAGTTCTTC. Complete variable domain (other parts from reference TRBV7-2 and TRBJ2-1): GAGVSQSPSNKVTEKGKDVELRCDPISGHTALYWYRQSLGQGLEFLIYFQGNSAPDKSGLPSDRFSAERTGGSVSTLTIQRTQQEDSAVYLCASSGTSGSVYEQFFGPGTRLTVL.